The source of this TCR beta chain is a study of Graves' ophthalmopathy and Graves' hyperthyroidism. For repertoire sequencing, the TCR beta CDR3 regions were amplified from RNA transcripts. An opening RT-PCR round employed HTBI primers and preceded a second-round multiplex PCR. TCRdb processed the multiplex PCR reads anew with MiXCR; each CDR3 protein has one entry. Among fewer than 650,000 distinct CDR3 sequences listed, over 20% were seen once. This CDR3 comprises 15 residues. Trimming removed 5 bases from V and 4 bases from J, with 21 bases in between. Germline V gene data show CDR1 as DFQATT and CDR2 as SNEGSKA (reference sequence).

Sequencing was carried out using peripheral blood. The chain is built from TRBV20-1 and TRBJ2-7; no definite D call. The sequence derives from a woman between 18 and 29 years old with stable Graves' hyperthyroidism. Some clones in this sample may be carry-over from other donors' samples. This chain's CDR3 is CSASSRPPRPYEQYF. DNA for the CDR3: TGCAGTGCTTCCTCCCGTCCCCCTCGACCGTACGAGCAGTACTTC.